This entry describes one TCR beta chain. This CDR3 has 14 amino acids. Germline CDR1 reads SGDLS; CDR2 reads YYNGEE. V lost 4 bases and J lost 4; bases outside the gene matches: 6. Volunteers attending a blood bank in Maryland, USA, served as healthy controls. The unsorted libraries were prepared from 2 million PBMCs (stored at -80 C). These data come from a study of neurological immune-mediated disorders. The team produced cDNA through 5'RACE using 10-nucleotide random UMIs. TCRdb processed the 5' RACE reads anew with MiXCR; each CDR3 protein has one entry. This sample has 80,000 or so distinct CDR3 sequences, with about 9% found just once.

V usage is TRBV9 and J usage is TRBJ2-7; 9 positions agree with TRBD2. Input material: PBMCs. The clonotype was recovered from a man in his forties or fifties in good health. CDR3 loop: CASSNSGSNYEQYF. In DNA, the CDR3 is TGTGCCAGCAGCAATAGCGGGAGTAATTACGAGCAGTACTTC.